Listed here are 10 T cell receptor beta chains from one sample, sequenced in a study of CXCR3-negative and CXCR3-positive naive CD8 T cells. 5' RACE with UMI labels generated the TRB cDNA libraries. TCRdb reanalyzed the 5' RACE reads, giving one entry per CDR3 protein sequence and no DNA. In total, the table holds 50,000 to 70,000 distinct CDR3 sequences. Whole-study findings and limits: CXCR3-positive naive cells carried more hydrophobic TRB CDR3s than CXCR3-negative naive cells did.

These receptors lack a known antigen. The material sequenced was naive CXCR3+ CD8+ T cells from blood. Subset defined: CD45RO-CCR7+CD27+CD95- naive CD8+ T cells expressing CXCR3 (TNR3+). The receptors were sampled from a human donor in good health. Some clones in this sample may be carry-over from other donors' samples.

The rearrangement links TRBV10-3 to TRBJ2-1; TCRdb lists TRBD1, though no DNA is available to test this call. The CDR3 is 15 amino acids. CDR1 ENHRY and CDR2 SYGVKD come from the germline V gene. Here the CDR3 reads CAIRISGGGLDEQFF.

The gene calls are TRBV28 and TRBJ2-2; TCRdb indicates TRBD1, and absent DNA this call remains unverified. The CDR3 runs 15 residues. Germline assignment: CDR1 MDHEN and CDR2 SYDVKM. CDR3 protein: CASSSRGTRTGELFF.

The chain joins TRBV6-5 to TRBJ1-5. This CDR3 contains 12 residues. The V gene's germline CDR1 is MNHEY and CDR2 SVGAGI. The CDR3 here is CASSSGIQPQHF.

This rearrangement joins TRBV7-6 to TRBJ2-7; checking the TCRdb D call of TRBD1 is not possible without DNA. Germline-derived CDR1 and CDR2 are SGHVS and FNYEAQ. The CDR3 is 12 amino acids. CDR3 loop: CASSPAGTEQYF.

This chain uses TRBV9 with TRBJ2-7; TCRdb's D call of TRBD2 is untestable without DNA. This CDR3 spans 14 amino acids. Per the germline V gene, CDR1 is SGDLS and CDR2 is YYNGEE. CDR3: CASSVAGDNYEQYF.

The chain employs TRBV7-9 and TRBJ2-1; TCRdb's D gene call, TRBD1, goes unchecked for lack of DNA. CDR1 is SEHNR, CDR2 FQNEAQ, per germline (reference sequence). CDR3 size: 13 residues. Here the CDR3 reads CASIGDSYNEQFF.

The chain joins TRBV29-1 to TRBJ2-5; TCRdb designates TRBD2, a call that cannot be tested without DNA. The CDR3 runs to 18 residues. Germline V lookup: CDR1 SQVTM, CDR2 ANQGSEA. The CDR3: CSVAGGTSGAHPQETQYF.

The CDR3 sequence: CSVGSGLETQYF. This rearrangement joins TRBV29-1 to TRBJ2-5; TCRdb indicates TRBD1, and absent DNA this call remains unverified. The CDR3 extends over 12 amino acids. Looked up from germline, CDR1 is SQVTM and CDR2 is ANQGSEA.

This chain links TRBV20-1 with TRBJ2-7; absent DNA, TCRdb's TRBD1 call cannot be checked. The CDR3 loop spans 15 amino acids. Germline CDR1 reads DFQATT; CDR2 reads SNEGSKA (reference sequence). The CDR3 sequence: CSARPREGWSYEQYF.

The genes are TRBV6-6 and TRBJ2-3; TCRdb reports TRBD2, a call that lacks DNA to check it against. The germline CDR1 and CDR2 sequences are MNHNY and SVGAGI (reference sequence). CDR3 size: 17 residues. The CDR3 here is CASSLSPTSGSTDTQYF.